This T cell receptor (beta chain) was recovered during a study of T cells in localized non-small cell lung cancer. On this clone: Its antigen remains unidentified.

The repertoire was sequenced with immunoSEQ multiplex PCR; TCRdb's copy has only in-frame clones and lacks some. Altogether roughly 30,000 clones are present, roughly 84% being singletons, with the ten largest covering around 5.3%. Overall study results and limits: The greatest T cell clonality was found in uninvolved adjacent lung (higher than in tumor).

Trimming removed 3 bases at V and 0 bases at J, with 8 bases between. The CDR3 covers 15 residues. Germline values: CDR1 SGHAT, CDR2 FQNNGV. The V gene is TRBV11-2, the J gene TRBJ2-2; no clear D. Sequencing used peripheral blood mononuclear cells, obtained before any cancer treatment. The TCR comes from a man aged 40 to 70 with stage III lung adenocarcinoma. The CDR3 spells CASSLDHANTGELFF. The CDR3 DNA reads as TGTGCCAGCAGCTTGGACCACGCGAACACCGGGGAGCTGTTTTTT.